The T cell receptor (beta chain) described here comes from a study of CD4 T cells in relation to SARS-CoV-2 and coronaviruses. Background on the study: TCR beta CDR3s were sequenced after roughly ten-day antigen culture of PBMCs. Controls used an HIV-1 Nef peptide pool or no peptide.

Germline V gene sequence: CDR1 MNHEY, CDR2 SVGEGT. CDR3 length: 15 residues. J gave up 2 bases and V 5 bases, and 4 bases lay outside the gene matches. The table came from immunoSEQ multiplex PCR; TCRdb's copy has only in-frame clones and leaves some out. The sample lists 29,000 or so clones; roughly 78% were seen once. A note on this clone: The antigen is undetermined.

CD4+ T cells from unexposed donors were obtained before the COVID-19 pandemic (2011-2018). The cells were cultured for approximately ten days before CD4+ T cells were isolated. Half the medium was replaced with IL-2 medium on days 3 and 7. This clonotype was obtained from a human donor in good health. Sequenced sample: CD4+ T cells from PBMCs, cultured in vitro. The chain joins TRBV6-2 or TRBV6-3 to TRBJ2-7; 12 positions match TRBD2. CDR3 region: CASSHRTSGAYEQYF. The CDR3 DNA reads TGTGCCAGCAGTCATCGGACTAGCGGGGCCTACGAGCAGTACTTC.